This T cell receptor beta chain was sequenced during a study of control samples from healthy donors and cancer patients. Clones were read by immunoSEQ multiplex PCR, and TCRdb kept only the in-frame ones, dropping some. This repertoire shows 200,000 to 250,000 clones, roughly 94% found once; its top ten account for approximately 1.5%. The CDR3 contains 15 residues. CDR1 and CDR2 (germline): SGHTA, FQGNSA. J gave up 7 bases and V 5 bases, and 11 bases lay outside the gene matches. The chain has TRBV7-2 and TRBJ1-1, with 9 bases identical to TRBD1. Specimen: blood. The clonotype comes from a man aged 50 to 60 in good health. Here the CDR3 reads CASSPTRDRVVEAFF. The CDR3 DNA follows: TGTGCCAGCAGCCCAACCCGGGACAGGGTAGTTGAAGCTTTCTTT.